Below, 4 T cell receptor beta chains from the same sample are listed, as sequenced in a study of OX40 agonist ivuxolimab in advanced cancers. Profiled with immunoSEQ multiplex PCR; TCRdb holds only in-frame clones, not every one. The sample lists under 20,000 clones, approximately 85% occurring once. Source: CD4+ or CD8+ T cells sorted from blood, taken in a trial of the OX40 agonist ivuxolimab. These receptors originate from an adult with an advanced solid tumor such as melanoma, head and neck, liver or kidney cancer.

V usage is TRBV9 and J usage is TRBJ2-3; 7 bases line up with TRBD2. The CDR3 has 14 amino acids. J lost 1 base, V lost 4 bases, and 3 bases had no gene match. Looked up from germline, CDR1 is SGDLS and CDR2 is YYNGEE. CDR3 loop: CASSLGGGTDTQYF. DNA of the CDR3: TGTGCCAGCAGCTTGGGGGGGGGCACAGATACGCAGTATTTT.

The genes are TRBV19 and TRBJ1-5; D uncertain. Trimming cost V 7 bases and J 1 base, with 8 bases left between them. This CDR3 is 13 amino acids long. Germline V gene data show CDR1 as LNHDA and CDR2 as SQIVND (reference sequence). The CDR3 is CASTQDSNQPQHF. DNA of the CDR3: TGTGCCAGTACCCAAGACAGCAATCAGCCCCAGCATTTT.

This clone was counted only a few times. The CDR3: CASSQRIGEAGMTYGYTF. The DNA of the CDR3 is TGTGCCAGCAGCCAACGAATAGGGGAGGCAGGTATGACCTATGGCTACACCTTC. The chain carries TRBV14 and TRBJ1-2, with D maybe TRBD1 (5 bases). Trimming took 2 bases from V and 4 from J, leaving 23 bases between them. Germline CDR1 SGHDN, CDR2 FVKESK. The CDR3 is made up of 18 amino acids. Drawing the rest from reference TRBV14 and TRBJ1-2, the complete variable domain is EAGVTQFPSHSVIEKGQTVTLRCDPISGHDNLYWYRRVMGKEIKFLLHFVKESKQDESGMPNNRFLAERTGGTYSTLKVQPAELEDSGVYFCASSQRIGEAGMTYGYTFGSGTRLTVV.

The chain recombines TRBV19 with TRBJ1-1; 9 nucleotides line up with TRBD1. The V gene's germline CDR1 is LNHDA and CDR2 SQIVND (reference sequence). V dropped 3 bases and J dropped 4; count of bases not matched to a gene: 6. This CDR3 region has 15 residues. This chain's CDR3 is CASSISEQGATEAFF. CDR3 nucleotide sequence: TGTGCCAGTAGTATTTCGGAACAGGGGGCCACTGAAGCTTTCTTT.